Included here is one T cell receptor beta chain sequence, with context. The sample belongs to a study of control samples from healthy donors and cancer patients. This table comes from immunoSEQ multiplex PCR, and its TCRdb copy is limited to in-frame clones, with some not included. The specimen's table records roughly 190,000 clones. V shed 6 bases and J shed 8 bases, with 16 bases lying between them. The CDR3 is 13 amino acids. The clonotype originates from a woman in her thirties in good health. Sequenced sample: blood. The chain joins TRBV12-3 or TRBV12-4 to TRBJ1-1; tentatively, D is TRBD1 (6 bases). CDR3 sequence: CASRQQGIQEAFF. CDR3 in DNA: TGTGCCAGCAGGCAACAGGGTATCCAGGAAGCTTTCTTT.